This record looks at one T cell receptor beta chain sequence and its context. The data were taken from a study of blood T cell repertoires in COVID-19. Under the authors' procedure: Amplification of reference gene primers provided the estimated nucleated cell counts. Using immunoSEQ multiplex PCR, the repertoire was profiled, and TCRdb retains in-frame clones only, with some absent. Clonal size and the V and J genes are those of that table, whereas D and trimming came from the DNA. This table holds 250,000 or so clones, more than 80% found once. V was pared by 4 bases and J by 5 bases, with 10 bases of the junction left unmatched. Germline assignment: CDR1 SGHNT and CDR2 YENEEA. The CDR3 contains 15 residues.

The receptor was derived from a man aged 55-75 years who had recovered from COVID-19. The chain links TRBV11-3 to TRBJ1-1; 7 bases are shared with TRBD1. The sequencing input was PBMCs or T cells enriched from blood (not recorded which). The CDR3: CASSSRQGPWTEAFF. Here the CDR3 DNA reads TGTGCCAGCAGCTCCAGACAGGGACCTTGGACTGAAGCTTTCTTT.